This paragraph reports one TCR beta chain. Its antigen is unknown. Base qualities are not provided; no much larger clone lies one nucleotide away. TCRbeta CDR3 regions were amplified from genomic DNA by means of the immunoSEQ Assay, a bias-controlled multiplex PCR. As for the original processing: Within the assay, amplification of reference gene primers was used to estimate how many nucleated cells each sample contained. To quantify the absolute abundance of each unique TCRbeta CDR3 rearrangement, sequence reads were collapsed and filtered. For each sample, productive Simpson clonality was calculated as the square root of Simpson's diversity index over productive rearrangements. Held by TCRdb, this immuneACCESS table contains in-frame sequences only and omits some clones. Under half of the omission traces to an unresolved V gene where checked; the cause of the rest is unknown. V and J calls plus clone size are reproduced from that table; the DNA served to infer D and trimming. Recorded for this sample are approximately 62,000 clones; over 80% of them occurred a single time. The top ten clones comprise around 8.3% of the sample.

The sample is drawn from a study of blood T cell repertoires in COVID-19 (TCRdb year 2020). About the study as a whole: The collaborator samples originated in the United States, Italy and Spain and spanned the acute and convalescent phases of COVID-19. The prospective study material was composed of cDNA or gDNA derived from T cells, B-cell-depleted T cells, or PBMCs. The dataset comprised deeply sampled blood TCRbeta repertoires from subjects exposed to, actively infected with, or recovered from COVID-19. The repertoires were released in a freely available public database meant as a resource for research on the immune response to SARS-CoV-2. Samples came from the ongoing ImmuneRACE study (first 160 participants) plus 1,254 subjects from 6 global collaborators. Sample metadata almost always included a de-identified subject ID, COVID-19 status, age in years and sex. HLA class I and class II types, where available, came from metadata supplied by the sample provider rather than from assay-based typing.

What the work shows at the level of the full study, not this receptor alone: Clinical and demographic metadata were provided uncurated, with the amount varying by source and participant.

Each collaborating institution followed its own protocols to collect whole blood in K2EDTA tubes. For TCRbeta analysis, collaborators shipped samples as frozen whole blood, isolated PBMCs, or DNA extracted from either of those sample types. CDR1 and CDR2 were assigned from the germline V gene (reference sequence) as LNHDA and SQIVND. Here V drops 3 bases and J drops 4 bases, and the junction holds 9 bases not matched to any gene. From its cysteine to its phenylalanine, the CDR3 spans 15 amino acids. The kept DNA is CDR3 alone, 45 bases in frame from the first base. The chain was built from TRBV19 and TRBJ2-7, with 7 central nucleotides matching TRBD1. The sequenced sample was peripheral blood. The source of this sequence is a human donor with active COVID-19. The donor label of this sample is uncertain. The CDR3 here reads CASSMLQGPGYEQYF. The nucleotides are TGTGCCAGTAGTATGCTACAGGGGCCAGGGTACGAGCAGTACTTC.